Listed here is a single TCR beta chain. Authors' data handling: Reference gene primer amplification in the assay estimated nucleated cell counts. Profiling relied on immunoSEQ multiplex PCR, and the TCRdb table lists in-frame clones only, not all of them. That table gives V, J and clone size, and the DNA gave D and trimming. Among around 68,000 clones listed, roughly 86% were seen once. The entry originates in a study of blood T cell repertoires in COVID-19. For the study at large: Italy, Spain and the United States were the sources of the convalescent and acute COVID-19 samples. The analysed material was cDNA or gDNA that came from T cells, B-cell-depleted T cells, or PBMCs.

The CDR3 is 15 amino acids. Germline lookup yields CDR1 LGHDT and CDR2 YNNKEL (reference sequence). The germline V and J ends were trimmed by 0 bases and 4 bases, with 12 bases remaining between them. Sequenced input: peripheral blood. This sequence was found in a woman in her 50s with acute or convalescent COVID-19. The chain combines TRBV3-1 (or the pseudogene TRBV3-2) with TRBJ1-2; D unclear. In DNA form, the CDR3 reads TGTGCCAGCAGCCAAGAGTCCCAAGCCCTCTATGGCTACACCTTC. It translates to CASSQESQALYGYTF.